The 2 T cell receptor beta chains presented below share a single source sample, sequenced in a study of T-cell reconstitution after alpha-beta-depleted transplantation in children. The library targeted TCRbeta and was prepared with unique molecular identifiers. TCRdb reprocessed the PCR reads with MiXCR, giving one entry per CDR3 protein. The data contain around 200,000 distinct CDR3 sequences, around 9.9% of them singletons. Specimen: PBMCs, collected before TCRalphabeta/CD19-depleted stem cell transplant. All receptors come from a child younger than two with acute myeloid leukemia, due to receive a stem cell transplant.

This rearrangement joins TRBV7-8 to TRBJ2-3, with D unclear. The CDR3 length is 12 residues. Germline CDR1 SGHVS, CDR2 FQNEAQ. With 7 bases removed from V and 0 bases from J, the gap between germline ends came to 5 bases. In nucleotides, the CDR3 is TGTGCCAGCAACCCCAGCACAGATACGCAGTATTTT. Protein sequence: CASNPSTDTQYF.

This clonotype was seen at least ten times. The V gene is TRBV30, the J gene TRBJ1-1; D unclear. The germline gives CDR1 GTSNPN, CDR2 SVGIG (reference sequence). The germline V and J ends were trimmed by 0 bases and 4 bases, with 15 bases remaining between them. This CDR3 spans 15 amino acids. The CDR3 DNA reads TGTGCCTGGAGTGTACCGAGGGCCACTGTCACTGAAGCTTTCTTT. This codes for CAWSVPRATVTEAFF.